This T cell receptor (beta chain) comes out of a study of cytomegalovirus exposure and HLA in healthy donors. Regarding the study as a whole: Specific recognition of CMV antigens was confirmed in vitro for a few chains (all CMV-associated).

The PCR made use of 60 Vbeta and 13 Jbeta primers. Clones were read by immunoSEQ multiplex PCR, and TCRdb kept only the in-frame ones, dropping some. Of about 120,000 clones in the sample, roughly 80% were seen once. Deletions cut 0 bases from V and 0 bases from J, with 5 bases between. CDR3 length equals 14 residues. Per germline, CDR1 LNHNV and CDR2 YYDKDF (reference sequence). To note about this clone: The antigen remains undetermined.

The sample consisted of PBMCs. The chain employs TRBV15 and TRBJ2-5; perhaps TRBD1 as D (5 bases). This TCR came from a female donor in good health and CMV-seronegative. The DNA for the CDR3 is TGTGCCACCAGCAGAGAAGGGGACCAAGAGACCCAGTACTTC. This sequence encodes CATSREGDQETQYF.